The source of this T cell receptor (beta chain) is a study of cytotoxic CD8 clonotypes in ibrutinib-treated CLL. Turning to the study itself: Investigators collected response samples after a median 12 months of treatment, range 6 to 36. Productive templates per sample averaged approximately 240,000; productive rearrangements, just under 95,000. Notes on the study in general: Baseline clonality, above age-matched healthy donor levels, tracked circulating CD8+ T-cell counts. Clonality went higher at ibrutinib response and then dropped back toward baseline at progression.

The ends were cut back, 3 bases at V and 0 bases at J, with 10 bases in the middle. Germline V gives CDR1 SGDLS, CDR2 YYNGEE. The CDR3 runs to 14 residues. Comment on this clone: The antigen is undetermined.

The table came from immunoSEQ multiplex PCR; TCRdb's copy has only in-frame clones and leaves some out. The table includes more than 200,000 clones, just over 70% detected once. This sequence originates from a human donor with chronic lymphocytic leukemia. The V and J genes are TRBV9 and TRBJ2-7, with unresolved D. This material consisted of PBMCs, taken after 12 months of ibrutinib treatment. CDR3 region: CASSGPAISYEQYF. The DNA for the CDR3 is TGTGCCAGCAGCGGGCCAGCTATCTCCTACGAGCAGTACTTC.